This TCR beta chain was profiled in a study of shared clonotypes between healthy human individuals. All donors qualified as healthy HIV-negative adults and had experienced no recent acute infections or vaccinations. In its sample, this clone was seen a few times. Its antigen is not known. Other DNA sequences of this sample code for an identical CDR3. The assay was run at deep level. Profiled with immunoSEQ multiplex PCR; TCRdb holds only in-frame clones, not every one. The sample yields 2,500,000 or so clones, around nine tenths seen once. Findings of the study overall: The four-donor shared clonotypes exceeded non-shared clonotypes in generation probability, with non-shared ones scoring lower.

The CDR3 totals 11 residues. Trimming left V 0 bases short and J 3 bases short, with 3 bases between. Germline V lookup: CDR1 GTSNPN, CDR2 SVGIG (reference sequence). The sequenced material came from naive CD4+ T cells sorted from blood. Regarding subset: CD45RA+ positively selected. This rearrangement joins TRBV30 to TRBJ2-7; unclear D gene. The receptor was isolated from a man in his late teens or twenties in good health. The CDR3 nucleotides read TGTGCCTGGAGTGTAGGCTACGAGCAGTACTTC. It encodes CAWSVGYEQYF.